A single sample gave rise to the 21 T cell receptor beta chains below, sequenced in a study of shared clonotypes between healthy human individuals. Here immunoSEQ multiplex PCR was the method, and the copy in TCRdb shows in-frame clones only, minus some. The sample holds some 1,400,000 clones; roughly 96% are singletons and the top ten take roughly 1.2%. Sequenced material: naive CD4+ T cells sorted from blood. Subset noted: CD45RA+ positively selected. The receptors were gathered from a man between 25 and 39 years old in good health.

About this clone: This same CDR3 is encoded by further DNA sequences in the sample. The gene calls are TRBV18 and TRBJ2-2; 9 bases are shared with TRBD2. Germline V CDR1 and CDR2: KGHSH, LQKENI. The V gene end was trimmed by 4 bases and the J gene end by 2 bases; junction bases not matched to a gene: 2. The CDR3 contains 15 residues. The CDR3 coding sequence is TGTGCCAGCTCACGACTAGCGGAAAACACCGGGGAGCTGTTTTTT. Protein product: CASSRLAENTGELFF.

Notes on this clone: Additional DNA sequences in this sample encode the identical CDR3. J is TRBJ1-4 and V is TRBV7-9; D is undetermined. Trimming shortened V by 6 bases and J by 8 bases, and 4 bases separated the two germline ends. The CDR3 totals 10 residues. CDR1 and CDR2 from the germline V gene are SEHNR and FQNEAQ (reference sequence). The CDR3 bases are TGTGCCAGCAGGGGCGAAAAACTGTTTTTT. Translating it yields CASRGEKLFF.

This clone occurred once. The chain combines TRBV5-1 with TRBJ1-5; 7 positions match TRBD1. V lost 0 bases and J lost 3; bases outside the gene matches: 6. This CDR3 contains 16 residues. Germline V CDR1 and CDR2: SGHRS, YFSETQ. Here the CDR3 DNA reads TGCGCCAGCAGCTTGGATGCAGGGGGTAACAATCAGCCCCAGCATTTT. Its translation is CASSLDAGGNNQPQHF.

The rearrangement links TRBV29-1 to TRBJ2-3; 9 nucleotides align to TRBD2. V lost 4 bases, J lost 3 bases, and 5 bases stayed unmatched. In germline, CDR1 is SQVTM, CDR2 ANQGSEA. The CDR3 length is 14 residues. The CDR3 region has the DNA TGCAGCGTTGTAGAGAGCGGGAGGACAGATACGCAGTATTTT. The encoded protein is CSVVESGRTDTQYF.

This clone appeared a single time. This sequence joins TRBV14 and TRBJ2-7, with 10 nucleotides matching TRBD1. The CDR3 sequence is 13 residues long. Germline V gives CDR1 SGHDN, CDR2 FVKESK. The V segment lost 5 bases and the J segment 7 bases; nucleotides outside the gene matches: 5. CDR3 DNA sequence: TGTGCCAGCAGCGGGACAGGGGTGAGGGAGCAGTACTTC. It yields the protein CASSGTGVREQYF.

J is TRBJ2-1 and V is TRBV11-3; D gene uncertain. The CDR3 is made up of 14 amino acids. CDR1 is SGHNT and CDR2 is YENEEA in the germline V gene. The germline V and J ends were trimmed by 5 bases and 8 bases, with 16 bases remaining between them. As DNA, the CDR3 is TGTGCCAGCAGCCGGACCGGGCCGACGGATGAGCAGTTCTTC. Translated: CASSRTGPTDEQFF.

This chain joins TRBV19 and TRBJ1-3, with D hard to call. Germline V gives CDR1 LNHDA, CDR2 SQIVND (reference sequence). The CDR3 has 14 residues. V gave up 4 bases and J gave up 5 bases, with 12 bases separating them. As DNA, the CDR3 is TGTGCCAGTAGTACCACCGGGAGCCGAAACACCATATATTTT. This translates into CASSTTGSRNTIYF.

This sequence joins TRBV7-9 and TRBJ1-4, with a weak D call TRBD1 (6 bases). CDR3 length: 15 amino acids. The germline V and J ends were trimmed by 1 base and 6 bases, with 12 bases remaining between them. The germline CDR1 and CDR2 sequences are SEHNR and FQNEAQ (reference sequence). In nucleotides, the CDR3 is TGTGCCAGCAGCTTAGGTATGGCAGGGGATGAAAAACTGTTTTTT. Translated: CASSLGMAGDEKLFF.

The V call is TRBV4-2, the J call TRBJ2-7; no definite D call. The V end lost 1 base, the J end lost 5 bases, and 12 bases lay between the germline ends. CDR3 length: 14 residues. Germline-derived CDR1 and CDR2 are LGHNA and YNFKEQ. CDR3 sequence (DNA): TGTGCCAGCAGCCAAGGCACGCCCATCCACGAGCAGTACTTC. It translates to CASSQGTPIHEQYF.

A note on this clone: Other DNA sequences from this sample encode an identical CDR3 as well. The chain's CDR3 is CASSLWAGAGNQPQHF. CDR3 nucleotide sequence: TGTGCCAGCAGTTTATGGGCAGGGGCTGGCAATCAGCCCCAGCATTTT. The rearrangement uses TRBV28 and TRBJ1-5; D may be TRBD1 (6 bases). This CDR3 region has 16 residues. V lost 0 bases, J lost 2 bases, and 11 bases lay in between. Germline loops: CDR1 MDHEN, CDR2 SYDVKM. The full variable domain, with the rest looked up from reference TRBV28 and TRBJ1-5, is DVKVTQSSRYLVKRTGEKVFLECVQDMDHENMFWYRQDPGLGLRLIYFSYDVKMKEKGDIPEGYSVSREKKERFSLILESASTNQTSMYLCASSLWAGAGNQPQHFGDGTRLSIL.

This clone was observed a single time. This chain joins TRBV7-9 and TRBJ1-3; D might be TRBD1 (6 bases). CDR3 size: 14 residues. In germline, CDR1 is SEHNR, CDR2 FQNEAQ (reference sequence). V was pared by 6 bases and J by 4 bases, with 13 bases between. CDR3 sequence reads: CASSPNRVGNTIYF. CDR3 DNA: TGTGCCAGCAGTCCAAACAGGGTCGGAAACACCATATATTTT.

This chain's CDR3 is CASSFGTAERKLFF. The CDR3 coding sequence is TGTGCCAGCAGCTTCGGGACCGCCGAAAGAAAACTGTTTTTT. V usage is TRBV7-2 and J usage is TRBJ1-4; tentatively, D is TRBD1 (5 bases). Germline values: CDR1 SGHTA, CDR2 FQGNSA. V was clipped by 3 bases and J by 10 bases, with 15 bases between them. This CDR3 has 14 residues.

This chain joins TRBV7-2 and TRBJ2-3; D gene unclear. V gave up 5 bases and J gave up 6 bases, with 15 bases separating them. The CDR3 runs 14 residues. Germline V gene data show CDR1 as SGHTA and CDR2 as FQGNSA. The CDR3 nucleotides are TGTGCCAGCAGCCGCGATACCCTCGGGGATACGCAGTATTTT. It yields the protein CASSRDTLGDTQYF.

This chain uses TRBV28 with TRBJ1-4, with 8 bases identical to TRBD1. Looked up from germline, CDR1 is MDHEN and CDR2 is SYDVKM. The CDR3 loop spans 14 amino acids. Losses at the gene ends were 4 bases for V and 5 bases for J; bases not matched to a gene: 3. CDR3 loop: CASSWDRRNEKLFF. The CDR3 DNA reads TGTGCCAGCAGTTGGGACAGGCGGAATGAAAAACTGTTTTTT.

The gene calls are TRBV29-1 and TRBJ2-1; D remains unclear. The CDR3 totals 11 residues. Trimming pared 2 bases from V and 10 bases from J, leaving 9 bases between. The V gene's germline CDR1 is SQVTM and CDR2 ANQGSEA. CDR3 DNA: TGCAGCGTTGAATCGGGTTACGAGCAGTTCTTC. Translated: CSVESGYEQFF.

The CDR3 loop is CASSPFPGTSGSRYNEQFF. The DNA of the CDR3 is TGTGCCAGCAGCCCTTTCCCCGGGACTAGCGGGAGTCGGTACAATGAGCAGTTCTTC. The V gene is TRBV4-2, the J gene TRBJ2-1; 14 bases fit TRBD2. V lost 4 bases and J lost 4; bases outside the gene matches: 12. This CDR3 is 19 amino acids long. CDR1 LGHNA and CDR2 YNFKEQ come from the germline V gene.

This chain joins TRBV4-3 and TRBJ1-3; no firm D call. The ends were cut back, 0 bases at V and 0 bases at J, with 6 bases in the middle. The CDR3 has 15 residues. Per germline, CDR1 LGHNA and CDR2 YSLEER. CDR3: CASSQEGISGNTIYF. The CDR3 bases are TGCGCCAGCAGCCAAGAAGGGATCTCTGGAAACACCATATATTTT.

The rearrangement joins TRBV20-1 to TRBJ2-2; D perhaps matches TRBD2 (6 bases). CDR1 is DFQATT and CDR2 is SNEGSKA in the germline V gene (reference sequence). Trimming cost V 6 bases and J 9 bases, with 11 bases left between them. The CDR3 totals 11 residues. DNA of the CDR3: TGCAGTGCATCACTAGCTTGGGAGCTGTTTTTT. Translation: CSASLAWELFF.

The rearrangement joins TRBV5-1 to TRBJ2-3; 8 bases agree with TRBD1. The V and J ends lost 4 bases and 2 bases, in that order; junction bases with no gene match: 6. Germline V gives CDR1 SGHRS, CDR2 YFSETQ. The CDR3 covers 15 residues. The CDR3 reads CASSPTDRDTDTQYF. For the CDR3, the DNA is TGCGCCAGCAGCCCCACGGACAGGGACACAGATACGCAGTATTTT.

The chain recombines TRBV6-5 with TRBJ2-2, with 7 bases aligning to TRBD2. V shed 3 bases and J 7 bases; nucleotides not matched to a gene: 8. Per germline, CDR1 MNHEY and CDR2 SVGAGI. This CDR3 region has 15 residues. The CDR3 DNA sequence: TGTGCCAGCAGTTATCGGCGGGAGCGAGGCGGGGAGCTGTTTTTT. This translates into CASSYRRERGGELFF.

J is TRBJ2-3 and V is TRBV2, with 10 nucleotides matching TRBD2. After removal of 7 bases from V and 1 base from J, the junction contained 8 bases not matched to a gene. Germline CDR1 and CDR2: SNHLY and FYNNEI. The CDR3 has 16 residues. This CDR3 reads CASKTLAGVGTDTQYF. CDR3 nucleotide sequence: TGTGCCAGCAAAACCCTAGCGGGAGTGGGCACAGATACGCAGTATTTT. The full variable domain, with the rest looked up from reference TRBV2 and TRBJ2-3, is EPEVTQTPSHQVTQMGQEVILRCVPISNHLYFYWYRQILGQKVEFLVSFYNNEISEKSEIFDDQFSVERPDGSNFTLKIRSTKLEDSAMYFCASKTLAGVGTDTQYFGPGTRLTVL.